This is a list of T cell receptor beta chains from one sample in a study of cytomegalovirus exposure and HLA in healthy donors. This table comes from immunoSEQ multiplex PCR, and its TCRdb copy is limited to in-frame clones, with some not included. The table shows about 56,000 clones, with more than 80% occurring only once. The sample taken for sequencing was PBMCs. Source of these receptors: a woman aged 18-35 years in good health and CMV-seronegative. CDR3s include the opening cysteine and the closing phenylalanine or tryptophan. A D gene is named only where the DNA matches it firmly. Some rows have no size entry. The others give once, few or many, or a class for an expanded clone.

J gene: TRBJ2-2; D gene: TRBD1; clone size: NA; V gene: TRBV7-9; CDR3 DNA: TGTGCCAGCAGCCCCAAGGGACAGGGTCCGGGGGAGCTGTTTTTT; CDR3 protein: CASSPKGQGPGELFF
J gene: TRBJ2-1; D gene: NA; clone size: NA; V gene: TRBV27; CDR3 DNA: TGTGCCAGCAGACCCTCCCCTGTGGGGGGTTACAATGAGCAGTTCTTC; CDR3 protein: CASRPSPVGGYNEQFF
J gene: TRBJ2-3; D gene: NA; clone size: NA; V gene: TRBV9; CDR3 DNA: TGTGCCAGCAGCGTAGGCTTGGGGGACATGACAGATACGCAGTATTTT; CDR3 protein: CASSVGLGDMTDTQYF
J gene: TRBJ2-5; D gene: NA; clone size: NA; V gene: TRBV11-2; CDR3 DNA: TGTGCCAGCAGCCCTAGTGGGAGGCCAGGGACCCAGTACTTC; CDR3 protein: CASSPSGRPGTQYF
J gene: TRBJ1-1; D gene: TRBD1; clone size: NA; V gene: TRBV6-5; CDR3 DNA: TGTGCCAGCAGATGGGGACAGGGGTGGTCTGAAGCTTTCTTT; CDR3 protein: CASRWGQGWSEAFF
J gene: TRBJ1-6; D gene: TRBD1; clone size: NA; V gene: TRBV27; CDR3 DNA: TGTGCCAGCAGCCCCACGGACAGGGGGCTGGATAATTCACCCCTCCACTTT; CDR3 protein: CASSPTDRGLDNSPLHF
J gene: TRBJ1-2; D gene: NA; clone size: NA; V gene: TRBV4-3; CDR3 DNA: TGCGCCAGCAGCCAAGTCCGGAACTATGGCTACACCTTC; CDR3 protein: CASSQVRNYGYTF
J gene: TRBJ1-3; D gene: NA; clone size: NA; V gene: TRBV9; CDR3 DNA: TGTGCCAGCAGCGTGAAGGGGGCTGGAAACACCATATATTTT; CDR3 protein: CASSVKGAGNTIYF
J gene: TRBJ1-1; D gene: TRBD1; clone size: NA; V gene: TRBV10-2; CDR3 DNA: TGCGCCCCCAAGGGGGCAACAGGGGCGACGGGCACTGAAGCTTTCTTT; CDR3 protein: CAPKGATGATGTEAFF
J gene: TRBJ1-1; D gene: NA; clone size: NA; V gene: TRBV18; CDR3 DNA: TGTGCCAGCTCACCGGCAGGGACTGAAGCTTTCTTT; CDR3 protein: CASSPAGTEAFF
J gene: TRBJ2-5; D gene: TRBD1; clone size: NA; V gene: TRBV7-2; CDR3 DNA: TGTGCCAGCAGCTCGGACAGGGGGCTAGAAGAGACCCAGTACTTC; CDR3 protein: CASSSDRGLEETQYF
J gene: TRBJ2-2; D gene: TRBD2; clone size: NA; V gene: TRBV11-1; CDR3 DNA: TGTGCCAGCTCCCCGGGGCGGGGGGATTATAACACCGGGGAGCTGTTTTTT; CDR3 protein: CASSPGRGDYNTGELFF
J gene: TRBJ2-6; D gene: NA; clone size: NA; V gene: TRBV28; CDR3 DNA: TGTGCCAGCAGTGGCCTCACGACAGCCTCTGGGGCCAACGTCCTGACTTTC; CDR3 protein: CASSGLTTASGANVLTF
J gene: TRBJ1-5; D gene: NA; clone size: NA; V gene: TRBV28; CDR3 DNA: TGTGCCAGCAGTTTCATAGCTAATAGCAATCAGCCCCAGCATTTT; CDR3 protein: CASSFIANSNQPQHF
J gene: TRBJ2-1; D gene: TRBD2; clone size: NA; V gene: TRBV7-7; CDR3 DNA: TGTGCCAGCAGCTCCCTTTCCGGGACTAGCTTAAAGGAGCAGTTCTTC; CDR3 protein: CASSSLSGTSLKEQFF
J gene: TRBJ2-5; D gene: NA; clone size: NA; V gene: TRBV27; CDR3 DNA: TGTGCCAGCAGTTTACTTCGGGACCAAGAGACCCAGTACTTC; CDR3 protein: CASSLLRDQETQYF
J gene: TRBJ2-3; D gene: NA; clone size: NA; V gene: TRBV30; CDR3 DNA: TGTGCCTGGAATCCCTTAGCGTCCCCAGATACGCAGTATTTT; CDR3 protein: CAWNPLASPDTQYF
J gene: TRBJ2-5; D gene: TRBD2; clone size: NA; V gene: TRBV4-1; CDR3 DNA: TGCGCCAGCAGCCAAGATCAAGCGGGGGGGCACCAAGAGACCCAGTACTTC; CDR3 protein: CASSQDQAGGHQETQYF
J gene: TRBJ1-1; D gene: NA; clone size: once; V gene: TRBV7-9; CDR3 DNA: TGTGCCAGCAGCCCTCCCGCTGACAGCACTGAAGCTTTCTTT; CDR3 protein: CASSPPADSTEAFF
J gene: TRBJ1-4; D gene: TRBD1; clone size: NA; V gene: TRBV5-1; CDR3 DNA: TGCGCCAGCAGCTTGGGGGACAGGCAAAATGAAAAACTGTTTTTT; CDR3 protein: CASSLGDRQNEKLFF
J gene: TRBJ2-1; D gene: NA; clone size: NA; V gene: TRBV13; CDR3 DNA: TGTGCCAGCAGCACCGCATCAGGGGAATCCTACAATGAGCAGTTCTTC; CDR3 protein: CASSTASGESYNEQFF
J gene: TRBJ1-5; D gene: NA; clone size: NA; V gene: TRBV6-1; CDR3 DNA: TGTGCCAGCAGGGCCACAGGTTATTTTCAGCCCCAGCATTTT; CDR3 protein: CASRATGYFQPQHF
J gene: TRBJ2-3; D gene: TRBD2; clone size: NA; V gene: TRBV9; CDR3 DNA: TGTGCCAGCAGCCCTCCGGGACTAGCGGCAGATACGCAGTATTTT; CDR3 protein: CASSPPGLAADTQYF
J gene: TRBJ2-5; D gene: NA; clone size: NA; V gene: TRBV7-7; CDR3 DNA: TGTGCCAGCAGCTTAGGAGGTCTAGAACAAGAGACCCAGTACTTC; CDR3 protein: CASSLGGLEQETQYF
J gene: TRBJ1-5; D gene: NA; clone size: NA; V gene: TRBV28; CDR3 DNA: TGTGCCAGCAGAGGGGGGGGAGGCGACCTAATGATTTCGCCCCAGCATTTT; CDR3 protein: CASRGGGGDLMISPQHF
J gene: TRBJ1-2; D gene: TRBD1; clone size: NA; V gene: TRBV7-9; CDR3 DNA: TGTGCCAGCAGCTTAGGGGCCACGGACAGGGATAACTATGGCTACACCTTC; CDR3 protein: CASSLGATDRDNYGYTF
J gene: TRBJ1-1; D gene: NA; clone size: NA; V gene: TRBV29-1; CDR3 DNA: TGCAGCGCGGACTATCCGAACACTGAAGCTTTCTTT; CDR3 protein: CSADYPNTEAFF
J gene: TRBJ1-2; D gene: TRBD1; clone size: NA; V gene: TRBV5-1; CDR3 DNA: TGCGCCAGCAGCCCGGAAAACAGGGGTCCCTATTATGGCTACACCTTC; CDR3 protein: CASSPENRGPYYGYTF
J gene: TRBJ2-3; D gene: NA; clone size: NA; V gene: TRBV7-6; CDR3 DNA: TGTGCCAGCAGCCTAACGATGGCAGATACGCAGTATTTT; CDR3 protein: CASSLTMADTQYF
J gene: TRBJ1-1; D gene: NA; clone size: NA; V gene: TRBV5-4; CDR3 DNA: TGTGCCAGCAGCTGGGCGGGGCAGTCTACCCTTGAAGCTTTCTTT; CDR3 protein: CASSWAGQSTLEAFF
J gene: TRBJ2-3; D gene: TRBD2; clone size: NA; V gene: TRBV5-4; CDR3 DNA: TGTGCCAGCAGCGGACTAGCGGGCACAGATACGCAGTATTTT; CDR3 protein: CASSGLAGTDTQYF
J gene: TRBJ1-2; D gene: TRBD1; clone size: medium-sized; V gene: TRBV12-5; CDR3 DNA: TGTGCTAGTGGGACCACAGGGGGATATAAGGGCTACACCTTC; CDR3 protein: CASGTTGGYKGYTF
J gene: TRBJ2-3; D gene: TRBD2; clone size: NA; V gene: TRBV10-3; CDR3 DNA: TGTGCCATCAGTGGCCCCCAGCGGGAGGGCACAGATACGCAGTATTTT; CDR3 protein: CAISGPQREGTDTQYF
J gene: TRBJ2-6; D gene: TRBD2; clone size: NA; V gene: TRBV5-4; CDR3 DNA: TGTGCCAGCAGCTCAAAGACTAGCGGGCCTCCCTCTGGGGCCAACGTCCTGACTTTC; CDR3 protein: CASSSKTSGPPSGANVLTF
J gene: TRBJ2-1; D gene: NA; clone size: NA; V gene: TRBV9; CDR3 DNA: TGTGCCAGCAGCGCCCGGGGGGCACAGGCCAATGAGCAGTTCTTC; CDR3 protein: CASSARGAQANEQFF
J gene: TRBJ2-3; D gene: TRBD2; clone size: NA; V gene: TRBV18; CDR3 DNA: TGTGCCAGCTCACCCCGACTAGCAGGAAACAACACTAGCACAGATACGCAGTATTTT; CDR3 protein: CASSPRLAGNNTSTDTQYF
J gene: TRBJ2-5; D gene: TRBD2; clone size: NA; V gene: TRBV6-6; CDR3 DNA: TGTGCCAGCAGTTCCCCCGGGGGGGCAGAGACCCAGTACTTC; CDR3 protein: CASSSPGGAETQYF
J gene: TRBJ1-1; D gene: TRBD1; clone size: NA; V gene: TRBV4-1; CDR3 DNA: TGCGCCAGCAGCGGCGGGCAGGGGGCGAACACTGAAGCTTTCTTT; CDR3 protein: CASSGGQGANTEAFF
J gene: TRBJ1-6; D gene: NA; clone size: NA; V gene: TRBV18; CDR3 DNA: TGTGCCAGCTCACCGATGGAGACAGGACCGAATTCACCCCTCCACTTT; CDR3 protein: CASSPMETGPNSPLHF
J gene: TRBJ1-2; D gene: NA; clone size: NA; V gene: TRBV5-1; CDR3 DNA: TGCGCCAGCAGCCCGGAGAGAACTTACTATGGCTACACCTTC; CDR3 protein: CASSPERTYYGYTF
J gene: TRBJ1-3; D gene: NA; clone size: NA; V gene: TRBV10-3; CDR3 DNA: TGTGCCATCAGGGACACCTCTGGAAACACCATATATTTT; CDR3 protein: CAIRDTSGNTIYF
J gene: TRBJ1-5; D gene: NA; clone size: once; V gene: TRBV7-6; CDR3 DNA: TGTGCCAGCAGCTTAGGTTCGGGGGATCAGCCCCAGCATTTT; CDR3 protein: CASSLGSGDQPQHF
J gene: TRBJ1-5; D gene: NA; clone size: NA; V gene: TRBV6-1; CDR3 DNA: TGTGCCAGCAGTGAAGCGCGCCTCGCGGGGTCGCCCCAGCATTTT; CDR3 protein: CASSEARLAGSPQHF
J gene: TRBJ2-5; D gene: TRBD2; clone size: NA; V gene: TRBV9; CDR3 DNA: TGTGCCAGCAGCGTAGCTGCGGCTAGCGGACAAGAGACCCAGTACTTC; CDR3 protein: CASSVAAASGQETQYF
J gene: TRBJ2-3; D gene: NA; clone size: NA; V gene: TRBV28; CDR3 DNA: TGTGCCAGCAGTTTTTCAGTCCGTACGCAGTATTTT; CDR3 protein: CASSFSVRTQYF
J gene: TRBJ2-1; D gene: TRBD2; clone size: NA; V gene: TRBV19; CDR3 DNA: TGTGCCAGTAGTATCTTGCTAGCGGGAAAACGGAGTGAGCAGTTCTTC; CDR3 protein: CASSILLAGKRSEQFF
J gene: TRBJ1-1; D gene: NA; clone size: NA; V gene: TRBV7-2; CDR3 DNA: TGTGCCAGCAGCTTAGCTTTTCAGGGGATAGGTTCGGGAACTGAAGCTTTCTTT; CDR3 protein: CASSLAFQGIGSGTEAFF
J gene: TRBJ1-2; D gene: TRBD1; clone size: NA; V gene: TRBV28; CDR3 DNA: TGTGCCACCGCCGTAGGGACAGGGGGCTTGGGCTACACCTTC; CDR3 protein: CATAVGTGGLGYTF
J gene: TRBJ1-4; D gene: TRBD1; clone size: NA; V gene: TRBV10-3; CDR3 DNA: TGTGCCATCAGTGAGTCCCAGGGGGGTGAAAAACTGTTTTTT; CDR3 protein: CAISESQGGEKLFF
J gene: TRBJ1-1; D gene: NA; clone size: NA; V gene: TRBV4-2; CDR3 DNA: TGTGCCAGCAGCCAAGGTCCAGGGCCCACTGAAGCTTTCTTT; CDR3 protein: CASSQGPGPTEAFF
J gene: TRBJ2-7; D gene: TRBD2; clone size: NA; V gene: TRBV11-2; CDR3 DNA: TGTGCCAGCAGCTTTGCGGGGGGCGAGGGCTACGAGCAGTACTTC; CDR3 protein: CASSFAGGEGYEQYF
J gene: TRBJ2-3; D gene: TRBD2; clone size: once; V gene: TRBV5-1; CDR3 DNA: TGCGCCAGCAGCTTGGGGACTAGCGGGGGGACCACAGATACGCAGTATTTT; CDR3 protein: CASSLGTSGGTTDTQYF
J gene: TRBJ1-2; D gene: NA; clone size: NA; V gene: TRBV4-1; CDR3 DNA: TGCGCCAGCAGTCGGGACATAAGCTATGGCTACACCTTC; CDR3 protein: CASSRDISYGYTF